Listed here are 28 T cell receptor beta chains from one sample, sequenced in a study of T-cell reconstitution after alpha-beta-depleted transplantation in children. It was with unique molecular identifiers that the TCRbeta library was prepared. MiXCR, run by TCRdb on the PCR reads, gives a single entry per CDR3 protein. The data hold about 480,000 distinct CDR3 sequences, with around 12% observed a single time. Sequenced material: PBMCs from the stem cell graft donor, taken from the stem cell graft. Receptor source: a human donor who donated a stem cell graft to a child with combined immunodeficiency.

The table lists this clonotype with many counts. V is TRBV27 and J is TRBJ1-6; 7 bases map to TRBD1. CDR1 and CDR2 (germline): MNHEY, SMNVEV (reference sequence). The CDR3 length is 14 residues. J lost 10 bases, V lost 1 base, and 4 bases had no gene match. CDR3 in amino acids: CASSLFQGGSPLHF. The CDR3 nucleotides read TGTGCCAGCAGTTTATTTCAGGGGGGCTCACCCCTCCACTTT.

In its sample, this clonotype was seen a few times. This chain uses TRBV19 with TRBJ2-1, with D possibly being TRBD2 (5 bases). The V and J ends lost 7 bases and 4 bases respectively, with 14 bases between them. This CDR3 is built from 14 residues. The germline V gene encodes CDR1 LNHDA and CDR2 SQIVND (reference sequence). CDR3 in DNA: TGTGCCAGTACCGAGACTAACTCTTACAATGAGCAGTTCTTC. Translated, it gives CASTETNSYNEQFF.

CDR3 in amino acids: CASSLYGQGAGDEQFF. In DNA, the CDR3 is TGTGCCAGCAGTTTATACGGACAGGGGGCAGGCGATGAGCAGTTCTTC. The chain has TRBV28 and TRBJ2-1, with 11 nucleotides matching TRBD1. Germline-derived CDR1 and CDR2 are MDHEN and SYDVKM. There are 16 residues in the CDR3. Trimming cost V 1 base and J 8 bases; bases outside gene matches: 7. The full variable domain, in which reference TRBV28 and TRBJ2-1 provide the parts outside the CDR3, is DVKVTQSSRYLVKRTGEKVFLECVQDMDHENMFWYRQDPGLGLRLIYFSYDVKMKEKGDIPEGYSVSREKKERFSLILESASTNQTSMYLCASSLYGQGAGDEQFFGPGTRLTVL.

This clonotype has more than one count but fewer than ten. The CDR3 DNA follows: TGTGCCAGCAGTTTAGGCGGGAGACTCAATGAGCAGTTCTTC. It encodes CASSLGGRLNEQFF. The J gene is TRBJ2-1, the V gene TRBV12-3 or TRBV12-4; 7 positions agree with TRBD2. V gave up 1 base and J gave up 6 bases; unmatched junction bases: 3. The CDR3 extends over 14 amino acids.

This clonotype has a handful of counts. This chain connects TRBV12-3 or TRBV12-4 to TRBJ2-5, with D perhaps matching TRBD1 or TRBD2 (5 bases each). The CDR3 extends over 13 amino acids. V dropped 3 bases and J dropped 5 bases, with 10 bases sitting between them. The CDR3 region is CASSFGGTETQYF. The CDR3 nucleotides read TGTGCCAGCAGTTTTGGGGGAACGGAGACCCAGTACTTC.

The chain employs TRBV11-1 and TRBJ2-1; 10 bases line up with TRBD2. The trim removed 5 bases at V and 0 bases at J, leaving 10 bases unmatched. The CDR3 totals 18 residues. From germline, CDR1 is SGHAT and CDR2 FQDESV (reference sequence). The DNA of the CDR3 is TGTGCCAGCAGCACTAGCGGGGCCCTACGTAGCTCCTACAATGAGCAGTTCTTC. Translation gives CASSTSGALRSSYNEQFF.

The J gene is TRBJ1-6, the V gene TRBV7-9; maybe TRBD1 (5 bases). Germline values: CDR1 SEHNR, CDR2 FQNEAQ (reference sequence). V lost 3 bases and J lost 7, with 10 bases in between. The length of the CDR3 is 14 residues. The CDR3 spells CASSFDSLNSPLHF. In DNA form, the CDR3 reads TGTGCCAGCAGCTTCGACAGCTTAAATTCACCCCTCCACTTT.

This clonotype was seen repeatedly, ten times or more. The chain has TRBV3-1 and TRBJ2-7; the match to TRBD2 covers 14 bases. This CDR3 region has 17 residues. Germline assignment: CDR1 LGHDT and CDR2 YNNKEL (reference sequence). V was pared by 3 bases and J by 5 bases, with 9 bases of the junction left unmatched. The CDR3 DNA reads as TGTGCCAGCAGCCACGATTACGGGACTAGCGGGGGCGACGAGCAGTACTTC. This sequence encodes CASSHDYGTSGGDEQYF.

This clonotype was detected ten times or more. The chain is built from TRBV3-1 and TRBJ2-3; TRBD1 or TRBD2 may be the D gene (5 bases each). The ends were cut back, 6 bases at V and 0 bases at J, with 13 bases in the middle. The CDR3 runs to 15 residues. Per the germline V gene, CDR1 is LGHDT and CDR2 is YNNKEL (reference sequence). The CDR3 spells CASSPWGSSTDTQYF. The CDR3 coding sequence is TGTGCCAGCAGTCCCTGGGGGAGTAGCACAGATACGCAGTATTTT.

This clonotype occurred a few times. This chain uses TRBV9 with TRBJ1-3; D possibly corresponds to TRBD1 (5 bases). The germline gives CDR1 SGDLS, CDR2 YYNGEE. V gave up 3 bases and J gave up 2 bases, with 12 bases separating them. There are 15 residues in the CDR3. Here the CDR3 reads CASSGMGRAGNTIYF. The CDR3 bases are TGTGCCAGCAGCGGGATGGGGCGAGCTGGAAACACCATATATTTT.

J is TRBJ2-7 and V is TRBV12-3 or TRBV12-4; 7 nucleotides line up with TRBD2. The V and J ends lost 8 bases and 3 bases, in that order; junction bases with no gene match: 7. The CDR3 runs to 13 residues. The CDR3 DNA reads as TGTGCCAGCCAGGTGGCGGGGGACTACGAGCAGTACTTC. It codes for CASQVAGDYEQYF.

This clonotype was detected a few times. The chain has TRBV20-1 and TRBJ1-3, with D hard to call. The germline gives CDR1 DFQATT, CDR2 SNEGSKA (reference sequence). V was trimmed by 5 bases and J by 0 bases, leaving 11 bases between them. The CDR3 totals 14 residues. Here the CDR3 reads CSAPDPNSGNTIYF. In DNA, the CDR3 is TGCAGTGCTCCGGATCCCAACTCTGGAAACACCATATATTTT.

This clonotype was detected only a few times. This chain connects TRBV24-1 to TRBJ2-7; TRBD2 is a possible D gene (6 bases). This CDR3 is 14 amino acids long. Per the germline V gene, CDR1 is KGHDR and CDR2 is SFDVKD. Trimming removed 3 bases at V and 3 bases at J, with 11 bases between. The CDR3 spells CATSDRNGSYEQYF. CDR3 coding DNA: TGTGCCACCAGTGATCGAAACGGGAGCTACGAGCAGTACTTC.

This clonotype was detected ten times or more. In DNA, the CDR3 is TGTGCCAGCAGACCGACAGGAGCCTACGAGCAGTACTTC. Translated, it gives CASRPTGAYEQYF. V is TRBV12-3 or TRBV12-4 and J is TRBJ2-7; TRBD1 is a possible D gene (6 bases). CDR3 length equals 13 residues. Trimming removed 6 bases from V and 2 bases from J, with 11 bases in between.

This clonotype occurred many times. The rearrangement joins TRBV27 to TRBJ2-7; tentative D call: TRBD1 (6 bases). CDR3 size: 14 residues. Germline CDR1 MNHEY, CDR2 SMNVEV (reference sequence). V was shortened by 4 bases and J by 2 bases, with 12 bases between the two germline ends. The CDR3 reads CASSYRQDAYEQYF. The CDR3 region has the DNA TGTGCCAGCAGTTACCGACAGGACGCCTACGAGCAGTACTTC.

The chain links TRBV11-1 to TRBJ1-3, with a weak D call TRBD1 (5 bases). CDR1 is SGHAT, CDR2 FQDESV, per germline (reference sequence). V was trimmed by 2 bases and J by 2 bases, leaving 13 bases between them. The CDR3 sequence is 16 residues long. The CDR3 region is CASSLSPSGPGNTIYF. CDR3 in DNA: TGTGCCAGCAGCTTATCCCCCTCGGGACCTGGAAACACCATATATTTT.

This clonotype was recorded a few times. The CDR3 DNA sequence: TGTGCCAGCAGCTTATTAATTTCCACCTACAATGAGCAGTTCTTC. It encodes CASSLLISTYNEQFF. The chain combines TRBV11-2 with TRBJ2-1; no reliable D call. The CDR3 has 15 amino acids. Germline V lookup: CDR1 SGHAT, CDR2 FQNNGV. Trimming left V 2 bases short and J 2 bases short, with 10 bases between.

CDR3 DNA sequence: TGCGCCAGCAGCTTGGGGGACAGGGCGAATGAGCAGTTCTTC. The encoded protein is CASSLGDRANEQFF. The rearrangement joins TRBV5-1 to TRBJ2-1; 9 nucleotides agree with TRBD1. J was trimmed by 7 bases and V by 0 bases; bases with no gene match: 2. Germline loops: CDR1 SGHRS, CDR2 YFSETQ. The CDR3 consists of 14 residues.

This clonotype has a handful of counts. This chain connects TRBV20-1 to TRBJ1-5; weak D call: TRBD1 (6 bases). This CDR3 region has 16 residues. CDR1 and CDR2 (germline): DFQATT, SNEGSKA (reference sequence). Trimming took off 1 base at V and 2 bases at J, with 15 bases between the two ends. The CDR3 region is CSARVGGEIGNQPQHF. In nucleotides, the CDR3 is TGCAGTGCTAGAGTCGGGGGCGAGATCGGCAATCAGCCCCAGCATTTT.

This clonotype appeared a few times. The J gene is TRBJ1-3, the V gene TRBV6-5; D unresolved. The germline V gene encodes CDR1 MNHEY and CDR2 SVGAGI. Deletions cut 2 bases from V and 3 bases from J, with 11 bases between. The CDR3 runs 15 residues. As DNA, the CDR3 is TGTGCCAGCAGTTACAGGCCGGGTCGTGGAAACACCATATATTTT. Translated, it gives CASSYRPGRGNTIYF.

This clonotype was seen many times. The gene calls are TRBV29-1 and TRBJ2-2; 8 nucleotides align to TRBD1. This CDR3 spans 12 amino acids. The germline V gene has CDR1 SQVTM and CDR2 ANQGSEA. Germline trimming cut 5 bases from V and 6 bases from J; bases unmatched to any gene: 2. The CDR3 here is CSVMTGAGELFF. The CDR3 nucleotides read TGCAGCGTTATGACAGGGGCCGGGGAGCTGTTTTTT.

Many counts were recorded for this clonotype. The gene calls are TRBV9 and TRBJ2-5, with 12 bases aligning to TRBD1. Germline V gene lookup returns CDR1 SGDLS and CDR2 YYNGEE. J lost 4 bases, V lost 5 bases, and 6 bases had no gene match. This CDR3 region has 15 residues. The CDR3 region has the DNA TGTGCCAGCAGTTTCGGGACAGGGGGCTTAGAGACCCAGTACTTC. Its translation is CASSFGTGGLETQYF.

This clonotype was counted between two and nine times. V and J are TRBV7-9 and TRBJ2-7; D possibly matches TRBD1 or TRBD2 (5 bases each). Germline V gene lookup returns CDR1 SEHNR and CDR2 FQNEAQ (reference sequence). The V end lost 6 bases, the J end lost 2 bases, and 17 bases lay between the germline ends. There are 15 residues in the CDR3. CDR3 sequence: CASSQGGGSPYEQYF. The CDR3 DNA is TGTGCCAGCAGTCAAGGTGGGGGATCCCCCTACGAGCAGTACTTC.

This clonotype appeared many times. J is TRBJ2-7 and V is TRBV6-5; tentatively, D is TRBD2 (6 bases). This CDR3 has 15 amino acids. The V gene lost 0 bases and the J gene lost 1 base, with 10 bases spanning the gap. CDR1 and CDR2 from the germline V gene are MNHEY and SVGAGI. CDR3 residues: CASSYSGLTSYEQYF. The CDR3, as DNA: TGTGCCAGCAGTTACTCGGGACTCACTTCCTACGAGCAGTACTTC.

This clonotype turned up a few times. V and J are TRBV5-1 and TRBJ1-4; D not certain. In germline, CDR1 is SGHRS, CDR2 YFSETQ. The CDR3 runs 15 residues. V lost 0 bases, J lost 2 bases, and 8 bases lay in between. This CDR3 is CASSLGSLTNEKLFF. The CDR3 DNA follows: TGCGCCAGCAGCTTGGGGAGCCTCACTAATGAAAAACTGTTTTTT.

In this sample, this clonotype turned up a few times. The V and J genes are TRBV5-6 and TRBJ1-5; D unresolved. CDR1 and CDR2 from the germline V gene are SGHDT and YYEEEE. Trimming shortened V by 0 bases and J by 0 bases, and 10 bases separated the two germline ends. This CDR3 is built from 16 residues. The CDR3 DNA reads TGTGCCAGCAGCTTGGGCCCGATCTATAGCAATCAGCCCCAGCATTTT. It translates to CASSLGPIYSNQPQHF. Drawing the rest from reference TRBV5-6 and TRBJ1-5, the complete variable domain is DAGVTQSPTHLIKTRGQQVTLRCSPKSGHDTVSWYQQALGQGPQFIFQYYEEEERQRGNFPDRFSGHQFPNYSSELNVNALLLGDSALYLCASSLGPIYSNQPQHFGDGTRLSIL.

This clonotype was seen more than once but under ten times. The V and J genes are TRBV10-2 and TRBJ2-2; 10 bases are a match to TRBD1. The CDR3 runs to 15 residues. Germline V gene lookup returns CDR1 WSHSY and CDR2 SAAADI. V lost 6 bases to trimming and J lost 3 bases; unmatched junction nucleotides: 4. This CDR3 is CASSDRGPDTGELFF. CDR3 nucleotide sequence: TGCGCCAGCAGCGACAGGGGGCCTGACACCGGGGAGCTGTTTTTT.

The chain employs TRBV24-1 and TRBJ2-1; a possible D gene is TRBD2 (6 bases). The CDR3 has 16 amino acids. V lost 3 bases and J 4 bases, leaving 15 bases between the germline ends. Germline lookup yields CDR1 KGHDR and CDR2 SFDVKD. The CDR3 sequence is CATSDPSGDGYNEQFF. CDR3 DNA sequence: TGTGCCACCAGTGATCCATCGGGGGACGGGTACAATGAGCAGTTCTTC.